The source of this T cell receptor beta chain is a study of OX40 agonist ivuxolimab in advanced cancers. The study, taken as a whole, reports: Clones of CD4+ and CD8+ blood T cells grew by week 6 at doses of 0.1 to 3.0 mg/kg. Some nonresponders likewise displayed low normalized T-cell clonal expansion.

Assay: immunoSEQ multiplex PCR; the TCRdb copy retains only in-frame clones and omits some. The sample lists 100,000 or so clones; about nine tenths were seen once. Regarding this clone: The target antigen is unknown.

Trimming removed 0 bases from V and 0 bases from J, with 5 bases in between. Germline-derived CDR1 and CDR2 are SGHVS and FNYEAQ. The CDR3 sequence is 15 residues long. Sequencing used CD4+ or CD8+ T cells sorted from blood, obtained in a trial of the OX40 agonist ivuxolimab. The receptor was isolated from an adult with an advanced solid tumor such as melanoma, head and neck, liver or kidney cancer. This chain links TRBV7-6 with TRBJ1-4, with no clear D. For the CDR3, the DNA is TGTGCCAGCAGCTTAGCAAGAGCAACTAATGAAAAACTGTTTTTT. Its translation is CASSLARATNEKLFF.